What follows are 16 T cell receptor beta chains derived from one specimen sequenced in a study of technical replicates of blood from a few donors. Profiling relied on immunoSEQ multiplex PCR, and the TCRdb table lists in-frame clones only, not all of them. The sample has 75,000 to 90,000 clones, approximately 95% seen once. The sample comprised T cells isolated from PBMCs. The receptors derive from a human donor in good health.

This chain connects TRBV18 to TRBJ2-1; weak D call: TRBD1 (5 bases). CDR1 is KGHSH and CDR2 is LQKENI in the germline V gene. The CDR3 loop spans 13 amino acids. With 4 bases removed from V and 9 bases from J, the gap between germline ends came to 13 bases. CDR3 sequence: CASSLLLGPEQFF. The CDR3 nucleotides read TGTGCCAGCTCACTGCTCCTGGGGCCTGAGCAGTTCTTC.

The chain carries TRBV21-1 and TRBJ1-5. TRBV21-1 is annotated as a pseudogene. The CDR3 extends over 19 amino acids. CDR3 bases: TGTGCCAGCAGCAAAAGTGGCGTAGGGGGGGAAAATAGCAATCAGCCCCAGCATTTT. Translated: CASSKSGVGGENSNQPQHF.

The chain is built from TRBV15 and TRBJ1-3; no reliable D call. V was pared by 3 bases and J by 8 bases, with 11 bases between. Per the germline V gene, CDR1 is LNHNV and CDR2 is YYDKDF (reference sequence). The CDR3 consists of 13 residues. The CDR3: CATSSSPLDTIYF. CDR3 coding DNA: TGTGCCACCAGCAGCTCCCCATTAGACACCATATATTTT. The variable domain in full, with the rest retrieved from reference TRBV15 and TRBJ1-3, is DAMVIQNPRYQVTQFGKPVTLSCSQTLNHNVMYWYQQKSSQAPKLLFHYYDKDFNNEADTPDNFQSRRPNTSFCFLDIRSPGLGDTAMYLCATSSSPLDTIYFGEGSWLTVV.

This chain joins TRBV6-6 and TRBJ2-4; 8 bases line up with TRBD2. The CDR3 spans 16 residues. Unmatched junction bases numbered 9, after V lost 7 bases and J lost 1 base. Germline CDR1 is MNHNY and CDR2 is SVGAGI (reference sequence). The CDR3 bases are TGTGCCAGCACCTCGGGAGGGCAAGAGGCCAAAAACATTCAGTACTTC. This gives the protein CASTSGGQEAKNIQYF.

Concerning this clone itself: Sequence at one end of the junction differs from germline and may be a read error. The chain is built from TRBV7-7 and TRBJ2-4, with D hard to call. Germline-derived CDR1 and CDR2 are SSHAT and FNYEAQ (reference sequence). This CDR3 is built from 13 residues. The CDR3: CASSLDCVRIQYF. The CDR3 DNA sequence: TGTGCTAGCAGCTTAGATTGCGTACGCATTCAGTACTTC.

The chain joins TRBV30 to TRBJ1-5; D might be TRBD1 (5 bases). V lost 2 bases and J lost 4, with 12 bases in between. The CDR3 is made up of 14 amino acids. Germline-derived CDR1 and CDR2 are GTSNPN and SVGIG (reference sequence). CDR3 nucleotides: TGTGCCTGGAGTACGGGACTGAAAAATCAGCCCCAGCATTTT. Translated: CAWSTGLKNQPQHF. Supplemented by reference TRBV30 and TRBJ1-5, the full variable domain reads SQTIHQWPATLVQPVGSPLSLECTVEGTSNPNLYWYRQAAGRGLQLLFYSVGIGQISSEVPQNLSASRPQDRQFILSSKKLLLSDSGFYLCAWSTGLKNQPQHFGDGTRLSIL.

This sequence joins TRBV5-1 and TRBJ2-5; 7 bases line up with TRBD2. V dropped 0 bases and J dropped 5; count of bases not matched to a gene: 7. In germline, CDR1 is SGHRS, CDR2 YFSETQ. CDR3 size: 15 residues. CDR3 residues: CASSLEGGPFETQYF. For the CDR3, the DNA is TGCGCCAGCAGCTTGGAGGGAGGGCCTTTTGAGACCCAGTACTTC.

The rearrangement links TRBV9 to TRBJ1-3, with D uncertain. The ends were cut back, 3 bases at V and 0 bases at J, with 10 bases in the middle. This CDR3 has 15 amino acids. Germline V gene data show CDR1 as SGDLS and CDR2 as YYNGEE. CDR3: CASSASGFSGNTIYF. The CDR3 DNA follows: TGTGCCAGCAGCGCCTCAGGATTCTCTGGAAACACCATATATTTT.

This rearrangement joins TRBV9 to TRBJ2-6, with TRBD1 matching over 7 bases. The CDR3 length is 16 residues. V dropped 3 bases and J dropped 0; count of bases not matched to a gene: 3. Germline V gives CDR1 SGDLS, CDR2 YYNGEE. The CDR3 loop reads CASSGTGRSGANVLTF. CDR3 nucleotides: TGTGCCAGCAGCGGGACAGGCCGCTCTGGGGCCAACGTCCTGACTTTC.

The J gene is TRBJ2-3, the V gene TRBV5-8, with D perhaps matching TRBD2 (5 bases). The CDR3 consists of 16 residues. Germline CDR1 and CDR2: SGHTS and YDEGEE. V was pared by 0 bases and J by 1 base, with 12 bases between. The CDR3 here is CASSLETNQGTDTQYF. CDR3 in DNA: TGTGCCAGCAGCTTGGAGACTAACCAGGGCACAGATACGCAGTATTTT.

The gene calls are TRBV5-4 and TRBJ1-1; D perhaps matches TRBD1 (5 bases). Germline CDR1 and CDR2: SGHNT and YYREEE (reference sequence). Deletions cut 0 bases from V and 2 bases from J, with 11 bases between. The CDR3 spans 15 residues. In DNA form, the CDR3 reads TGTGCCAGCAGCTTGGACCTGGGGGGTAACACTGAAGCTTTCTTT. The encoded protein is CASSLDLGGNTEAFF.

This clone turned up a few times. The chain uses TRBV27 and TRBJ2-7; tentatively, D is TRBD1 (5 bases). CDR1 MNHEY and CDR2 SMNVEV come from the germline V gene (reference sequence). The CDR3 totals 13 residues. Trimming shortened V by 5 bases and J by 2 bases, and 10 bases separated the two germline ends. The CDR3: CASSRQRTYEQYF. The CDR3 region has the DNA TGTGCCAGCAGTCGACAGAGGACCTACGAGCAGTACTTC.

This chain joins TRBV2 and TRBJ1-4; 12 nucleotides align to TRBD1. Germline V gene sequence: CDR1 SNHLY, CDR2 FYNNEI. This CDR3 is 17 amino acids long. With 7 bases clipped from V and 6 bases from J, the junction kept 12 bases outside the gene matches. Written as DNA, the CDR3 is TGTGCCAGCACTGGGACAGGGGGCGTCATTTGGGATGAAAAACTGTTTTTT. As protein: CASTGTGGVIWDEKLFF.

The rearrangement uses TRBV10-1 and TRBJ2-1; D remains unclear. There are 16 residues in the CDR3. Germline V lookup: CDR1 WNHNN, CDR2 SYGVQD (reference sequence). Trimming removed 5 bases at V and 6 bases at J, with 20 bases between. For the CDR3, the DNA is TGCGCCAGCAGTATAAAGCGAGACTGGAGCACCAATGAGCAGTTCTTC. Its protein product is CASSIKRDWSTNEQFF.

V is TRBV19 and J is TRBJ1-1; D is unresolved. Germline V gene lookup returns CDR1 LNHDA and CDR2 SQIVND (reference sequence). CDR3 length: 13 amino acids. V lost 5 bases to trimming and J lost 0 bases, with 7 bases between them. The CDR3 bases are TGTGCCAGTAGTCAAACAATGAACACTGAAGCTTTCTTT. Protein sequence: CASSQTMNTEAFF. Filled out from reference TRBV19 and TRBJ1-1, the complete variable domain reads DGGITQSPKYLFRKEGQNVTLSCEQNLNHDAMYWYRQDPGQGLRLIYYSQIVNDFQKGDIAEGYSVSREKKESFPLTVTSAQKNPTAFYLCASSQTMNTEAFFGQGTRLTVV.

The gene calls are TRBV13 and TRBJ1-3, with 9 bases lining up with TRBD1. The CDR3 extends over 15 amino acids. The germline gives CDR1 PRHDT, CDR2 FYEKMQ (reference sequence). V lost 3 bases and J lost 3; bases outside the gene matches: 3. The CDR3 loop reads CASSLGTGSGNTIYF. In DNA, the CDR3 is TGTGCCAGCAGCTTGGGGACAGGGAGTGGAAACACCATATATTTT.